The 25 T cell receptor beta chains below all came from one sample that was sequenced in a study of blood T cell repertoires in COVID-19. TCRdb's copy holds only in-frame clones and misses some; the assay was immunoSEQ multiplex PCR. The table shows about 400,000 clones, with 70% to 90% occurring only once. Sample: peripheral blood. The receptors were gathered from a man in his forties with acute or convalescent COVID-19.

The CDR3 region has the DNA TGTGCCAGCAGCAAGGCAGCCCAAGCGGTGAACACTGAAGCTTTCTTT. This encodes CASSKAAQAVNTEAFF. The chain combines TRBV7-9 with TRBJ1-1, with D hard to call. CDR1 SEHNR and CDR2 FQNEAQ come from the germline V gene (reference sequence). V lost 5 bases and J 0 bases, leaving 16 bases between the germline ends. The CDR3 sequence is 16 residues long.

This sequence joins TRBV6-2 or TRBV6-3 and TRBJ2-7, with TRBD1 matching over 8 bases. CDR1 MNHEY and CDR2 SVGEGT come from the germline V gene. Germline trimming cut 0 bases from V and 3 bases from J; bases unmatched to any gene: 7. The CDR3 covers 16 residues. The CDR3 DNA sequence: TGTGCCAGCAGTTACTCGAAGGTGACAGGGGACTACGAGCAGTACTTC. Translated: CASSYSKVTGDYEQYF.

The chain has TRBV7-9 and TRBJ1-6, with TRBD1 identical over 7 bases. V trimming: 4 bases; J trimming: 10 bases; junction bases outside the gene matches: 10. CDR1 is SEHNR, CDR2 FQNEAQ, per germline (reference sequence). CDR3 length: 15 residues. The CDR3 sequence: CASSSTGLRESPLHF. The CDR3, as DNA: TGTGCCAGCAGCTCGACAGGGCTTCGGGAATCACCCCTCCACTTT.

This sequence joins TRBV28 and TRBJ2-7; 7 bases are a match to TRBD2. The V and J ends lost 0 bases and 0 bases, in that order; junction bases with no gene match: 2. Germline V lookup: CDR1 MDHEN, CDR2 SYDVKM. The CDR3 is 15 residues long. The CDR3 reads CASSLWGGSSYEQYF. In nucleotides, the CDR3 is TGTGCCAGCAGTTTATGGGGCGGGAGCTCCTACGAGCAGTACTTC.

V usage is TRBV5-5 and J usage is TRBJ1-2; no reliable D call. The CDR3 spans 14 residues. The germline CDR1 and CDR2 sequences are SGHKS and YYEKEE (reference sequence). V gave up 2 bases and J gave up 4 bases, with 12 bases separating them. CDR3 coding DNA: TGTGCCAGCAGCTTCAGGCGCACGAGCTATGGCTACACCTTC. It codes for CASSFRRTSYGYTF.

CDR3 sequence: CASSQVRDRVTGELFF. CDR3 DNA sequence: TGCGCCAGCAGCCAAGTCCGGGACAGGGTTACCGGGGAGCTGTTTTTT. The chain has TRBV4-1 and TRBJ2-2; TRBD1 aligns across 9 bases. Trimming removed 1 base from V and 5 bases from J; junction bases left unmatched: 5. The germline V gene encodes CDR1 MGHRA and CDR2 YSYEKL. The CDR3 extends over 16 amino acids.

The rearrangement uses TRBV7-8 and TRBJ1-6; tentative D call: TRBD1 (5 bases). Trimming took off 7 bases at V and 8 bases at J, with 18 bases between the two ends. This CDR3 has 15 amino acids. Per germline, CDR1 SGHVS and CDR2 FQNEAQ. The CDR3 nucleotides are TGTGCCAGCACATCATCAACAGGATTTGATTCACCCCTCCACTTT. Amino acids: CASTSSTGFDSPLHF.

This chain joins TRBV3-1 (or the pseudogene TRBV3-2) and TRBJ1-2, with TRBD1 as a possible D gene (5 bases). Trimming took 1 base from V and 5 from J, leaving 14 bases between them. CDR1 is LGHDT, CDR2 YNNKEL, per germline (reference sequence). The CDR3 is 15 residues long. CDR3 region: CASSQGEGRMYGYTF. The CDR3 DNA is TGTGCCAGCAGCCAAGGGGAGGGACGGATGTATGGCTACACCTTC.

There are a few counts of this clone. This chain joins TRBV5-1 and TRBJ1-5; D may be TRBD1 (6 bases). Germline loops: CDR1 SGHRS, CDR2 YFSETQ. CDR3 length equals 17 residues. Trimming shortened V by 4 bases and J by 4 bases, and 21 bases separated the two germline ends. This CDR3 is CASSPGGGDVANQPQHF. In DNA, the CDR3 is TGCGCCAGCAGCCCTGGGGGGGGCGACGTAGCAAATCAGCCCCAGCATTTT.

The chain carries TRBV3-1 (or the pseudogene TRBV3-2) and TRBJ1-4, with D tentatively TRBD1 (5 bases). V gave up 1 base and J gave up 7 bases, with 16 bases separating them. There are 16 residues in the CDR3. CDR1 is LGHDT and CDR2 is YNNKEL in the germline V gene (reference sequence). The CDR3 coding sequence is TGTGCCAGCAGCCAAGGTCTCAGGCTGGGGGGTGAAAAACTGTTTTTT. As protein: CASSQGLRLGGEKLFF.

Details on this clone: Germline and junction disagree at one end, which may indicate a read error. The chain has TRBV5-6 and TRBJ2-1; no definite D call. The CDR3 loop spans 15 amino acids. The V gene's germline CDR1 is SGHDT and CDR2 YYEEEE. The CDR3 protein is CASSLESMSFNEQFF. Here the CDR3 DNA reads TGTGCCAGCAGCCTCGAAAGCATGTCCTTCAATGAGCAGTTCTTC. Together with reference TRBV5-6 and TRBJ2-1, the CDR3 gives the full variable domain: DAGVTQSPTHLIKTRGQQVTLRCSPKSGHDTVSWYQQALGQGPQFIFQYYEEEERQRGNFPDRFSGHQFPNYSSELNVNALLLGDSALYLCASSLESMSFNEQFFGPGTRLTVL.

The chain couples TRBV7-8 to TRBJ1-2; 8 bases line up with TRBD1. The V gene end was trimmed by 5 bases and the J gene end by 6 bases; junction bases not matched to a gene: 5. Looked up from germline, CDR1 is SGHVS and CDR2 is FQNEAQ. The CDR3 runs 13 residues. The CDR3 bases are TGTGCCAGCAGCCTTTGGACAGGGAATGGCTACACCTTC. It translates to CASSLWTGNGYTF.

The chain is built from TRBV6-6 and TRBJ2-1; 9 nucleotides line up with TRBD2. Trimming cost V 6 bases and J 2 bases; bases outside gene matches: 5. Germline V gene sequence: CDR1 MNHNY, CDR2 SVGAGI (reference sequence). This CDR3 comprises 15 residues. CDR3 sequence reads: CASSVAGDAYNEQFF. CDR3 DNA sequence: TGTGCCAGCAGCGTAGCGGGAGATGCCTACAATGAGCAGTTCTTC.

The chain recombines TRBV4-1 with TRBJ1-6; D unresolved. Trimming stripped 2 bases from V and 6 bases from J, with 17 bases between. This CDR3 is 17 amino acids long. Germline V gives CDR1 MGHRA, CDR2 YSYEKL. The CDR3: CASSQRVGGDVNSPLHF. Here the CDR3 DNA reads TGCGCCAGCAGCCAAAGGGTTGGAGGAGACGTTAATTCACCCCTCCACTTT.

This rearrangement joins TRBV28 to TRBJ2-5; D might be TRBD2 (6 bases). V lost 8 bases, J lost 5 bases, and 15 bases lay in between. This CDR3 has 13 amino acids. CDR1 is MDHEN, CDR2 SYDVKM, per germline. DNA of the CDR3: TGTGCCAGCTGGGGGGTGGGGCCCGAGACCCAGTACTTC. Translated: CASWGVGPETQYF.

The V gene is TRBV30, the J gene TRBJ1-2; D is undetermined. The CDR3 runs 11 residues. The V gene's germline CDR1 is GTSNPN and CDR2 SVGIG (reference sequence). The CDR3 spells CEAWGGAGYTF. CDR3 in DNA: TGTGAAGCATGGGGAGGAGCCGGCTACACCTTC.

This clone came up once. This chain connects TRBV18 to TRBJ1-2; the D gene is possibly TRBD1 (5 bases). Germline CDR1 and CDR2: KGHSH and LQKENI. Trimming left V 3 bases short and J 1 base short, with 21 bases between. The CDR3 consists of 18 residues. CDR3: CASSPNGGITGVNYGYTF. CDR3 nucleotide sequence: TGTGCCAGCTCACCGAATGGGGGGATAACAGGAGTTAACTATGGCTACACCTTC.

The chain recombines TRBV7-3 with TRBJ2-5; a possible D gene is TRBD2 (7 bases). The CDR3 sequence is 13 residues long. V was cut by 2 bases and J by 4 bases, with 8 bases left in between. CDR1 is SGHTA, CDR2 FQGTGA, per germline. The DNA of the CDR3 is TGTGCCAGCAGCTTACGGGGGGCAGAGACCCAGTACTTC. Translated: CASSLRGAETQYF.

This chain joins TRBV27 and TRBJ2-2, with 12 bases identical to TRBD2. From germline, CDR1 is MNHEY and CDR2 SMNVEV (reference sequence). The CDR3 consists of 17 residues. The ends lost 3 bases at V and 4 bases at J; junction bases unmatched: 6. The DNA for the CDR3 is TGTGCCAGCAGTTTGGCTAGCGGGGGGGCTGGCACCGGGGAGCTGTTTTTT. Translated, it gives CASSLASGGAGTGELFF.

The chain couples TRBV30 to TRBJ2-6; possible D gene TRBD1, 8 bases. V gave up 2 bases and J gave up 0 bases, with 23 bases separating them. CDR1 GTSNPN and CDR2 SVGIG come from the germline V gene (reference sequence). The CDR3 contains 20 residues. This CDR3 reads CAWSSWGGRGPISGANVLTF. The CDR3 bases are TGTGCCTGGAGTTCCTGGGGGGGCAGGGGGCCCATCTCTGGGGCCAACGTCCTGACTTTC.

This chain connects TRBV5-4 to TRBJ1-2; TRBD1 matches at 12 bases. This CDR3 contains 15 residues. The junction had 4 bases not matched to a gene; V was cut back by 3 bases and J by 4 bases. In germline, CDR1 is SGHNT, CDR2 YYREEE (reference sequence). CDR3: CASSSGQGASYGYTF. The CDR3, as DNA: TGTGCCAGCAGCTCGGGACAGGGGGCGAGCTATGGCTACACCTTC.

This sequence joins TRBV20-1 and TRBJ2-7; D is unresolved. The ends were cut back, 3 bases at V and 2 bases at J, with 8 bases in the middle. This CDR3 comprises 12 residues. Germline CDR1 is DFQATT and CDR2 is SNEGSKA (reference sequence). The CDR3 protein is CSASWQTYEQYF. The CDR3 DNA follows: TGCAGTGCTAGTTGGCAGACCTACGAGCAGTACTTC.

This clone was found once. The chain's CDR3 is CASSLIQGNSPLHF. The CDR3 region has the DNA TGTGCCAGCAGTTTAATACAGGGGAATTCACCCCTCCACTTT. J is TRBJ1-6 and V is TRBV28; 7 nucleotides agree with TRBD1. CDR1 is MDHEN, CDR2 SYDVKM, per germline. This CDR3 has 14 amino acids. After removal of 2 bases from V and 7 bases from J, the junction contained 2 bases not matched to a gene.

The CDR3 loop reads CASSARTGATGNTEAFF. In nucleotides, the CDR3 is TGCGCCAGCAGTGCTCGGACAGGTGCTACGGGGAACACTGAAGCTTTCTTT. V usage is TRBV5-1 and J usage is TRBJ1-1, with 7 bases fitting TRBD1. The CDR3 loop spans 17 amino acids. Germline CDR1 SGHRS, CDR2 YFSETQ. Trimming at V came to 5 bases and at J to 1 base, leaving 14 bases not matched to a gene.

V usage is TRBV2 and J usage is TRBJ1-5; D possibly corresponds to TRBD1 (6 bases). Germline values: CDR1 SNHLY, CDR2 FYNNEI. The CDR3 has 15 residues. V lost 8 bases, J lost 3 bases, and 17 bases lay in between. CDR3 sequence: CASVLEQGYNQPQHF. The CDR3 DNA sequence: TGTGCCAGCGTCCTGGAACAGGGATACAATCAGCCCCAGCATTTT.